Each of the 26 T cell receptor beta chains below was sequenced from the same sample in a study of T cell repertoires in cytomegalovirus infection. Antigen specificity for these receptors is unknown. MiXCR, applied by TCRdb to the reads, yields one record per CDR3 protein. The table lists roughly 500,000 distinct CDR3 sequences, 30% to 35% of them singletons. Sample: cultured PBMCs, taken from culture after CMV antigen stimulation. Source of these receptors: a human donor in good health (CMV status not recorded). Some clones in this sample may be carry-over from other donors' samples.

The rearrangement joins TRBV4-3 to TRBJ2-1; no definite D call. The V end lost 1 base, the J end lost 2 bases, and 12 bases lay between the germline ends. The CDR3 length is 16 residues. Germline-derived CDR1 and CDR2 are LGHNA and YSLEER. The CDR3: CASSQGFRSAYNEQFF. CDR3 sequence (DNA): TGCGCCAGCAGCCAAGGTTTCAGGAGTGCCTACAATGAGCAGTTCTTC.

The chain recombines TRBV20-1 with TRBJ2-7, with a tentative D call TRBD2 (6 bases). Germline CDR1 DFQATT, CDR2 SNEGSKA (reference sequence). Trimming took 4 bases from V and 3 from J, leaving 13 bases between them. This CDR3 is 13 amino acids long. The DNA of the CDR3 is TGCAGTGCTACCCCGTGGCGGGGCTACGAGCAGTACTTC. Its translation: CSATPWRGYEQYF.

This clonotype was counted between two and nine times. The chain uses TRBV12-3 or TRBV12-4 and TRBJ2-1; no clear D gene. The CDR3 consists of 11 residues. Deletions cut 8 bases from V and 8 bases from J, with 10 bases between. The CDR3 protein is CASAFRDEQFF. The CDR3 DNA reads TGTGCCAGCGCGTTCCGGGATGAGCAGTTCTTC.

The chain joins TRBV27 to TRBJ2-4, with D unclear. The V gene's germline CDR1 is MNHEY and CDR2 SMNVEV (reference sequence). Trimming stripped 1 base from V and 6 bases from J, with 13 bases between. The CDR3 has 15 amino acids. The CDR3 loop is CASSLYPGVGNIQYF. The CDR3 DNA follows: TGTGCCAGCAGTTTATACCCGGGCGTGGGAAACATTCAGTACTTC.

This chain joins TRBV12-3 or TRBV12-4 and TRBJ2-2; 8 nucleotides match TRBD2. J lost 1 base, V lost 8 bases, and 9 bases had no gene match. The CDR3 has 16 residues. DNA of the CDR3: TGTGCCAGCGCGGGCCCAGCGGGAGTGAACACCGGGGAGCTGTTTTTT. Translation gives CASAGPAGVNTGELFF.

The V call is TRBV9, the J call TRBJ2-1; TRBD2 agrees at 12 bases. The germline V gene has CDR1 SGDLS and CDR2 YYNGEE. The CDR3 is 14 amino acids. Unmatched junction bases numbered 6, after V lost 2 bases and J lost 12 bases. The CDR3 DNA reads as TGTGCCAGCAGCGTTCGGACTAGCGGGGAGGGGCAGTTCTTC. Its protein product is CASSVRTSGEGQFF.

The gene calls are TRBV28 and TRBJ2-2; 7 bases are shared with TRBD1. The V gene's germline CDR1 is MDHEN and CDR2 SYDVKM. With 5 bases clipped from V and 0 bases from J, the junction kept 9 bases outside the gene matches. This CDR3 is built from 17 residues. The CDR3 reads CASSLTWDSPNTGELFF. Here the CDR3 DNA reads TGTGCCAGCAGTCTTACCTGGGACAGCCCGAACACCGGGGAGCTGTTTTTT.

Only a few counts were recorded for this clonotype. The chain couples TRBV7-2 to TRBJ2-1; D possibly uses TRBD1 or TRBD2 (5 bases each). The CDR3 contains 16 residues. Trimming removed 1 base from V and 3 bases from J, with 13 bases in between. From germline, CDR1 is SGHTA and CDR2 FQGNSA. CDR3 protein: CASSLEAGTIYNEQFF. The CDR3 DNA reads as TGTGCCAGCAGCTTAGAGGCAGGGACGATCTACAATGAGCAGTTCTTC. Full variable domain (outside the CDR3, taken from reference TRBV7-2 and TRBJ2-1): GAGVSQSPSNKVTEKGKDVELRCDPISGHTALYWYRQSLGQGLEFLIYFQGNSAPDKSGLPSDRFSAERTGGSVSTLTIQRTQQEDSAVYLCASSLEAGTIYNEQFFGPGTRLTVL.

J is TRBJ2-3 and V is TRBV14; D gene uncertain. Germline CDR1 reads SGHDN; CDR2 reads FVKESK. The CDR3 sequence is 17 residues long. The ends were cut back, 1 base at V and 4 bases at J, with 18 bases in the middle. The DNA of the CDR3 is TGTGCCAGCAGCCAAGTCATCTCCCCGATGCGCCCAGATACGCAGTATTTT. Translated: CASSQVISPMRPDTQYF.

The CDR3 region is CASSYTRTGVYGYTF. CDR3 sequence (DNA): TGTGCCAGCAGTTACACCCGGACAGGGGTCTATGGCTACACCTTC. The chain uses TRBV6-2 or TRBV6-3 and TRBJ1-2; 9 nucleotides line up with TRBD1. This CDR3 has 15 residues. CDR1 and CDR2 (germline): MNHEY, SVGEGT. Trimming at V came to 2 bases and at J to 4 bases, leaving 5 bases not matched to a gene.

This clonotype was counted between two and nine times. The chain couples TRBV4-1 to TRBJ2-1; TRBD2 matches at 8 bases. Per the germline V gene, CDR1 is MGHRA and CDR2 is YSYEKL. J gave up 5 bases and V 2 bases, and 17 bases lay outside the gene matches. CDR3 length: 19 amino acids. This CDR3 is CASSQLRLAKGPYNNEQFF. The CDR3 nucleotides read TGCGCCAGCAGCCAATTAAGACTAGCGAAAGGCCCTTATAACAATGAGCAGTTCTTC.

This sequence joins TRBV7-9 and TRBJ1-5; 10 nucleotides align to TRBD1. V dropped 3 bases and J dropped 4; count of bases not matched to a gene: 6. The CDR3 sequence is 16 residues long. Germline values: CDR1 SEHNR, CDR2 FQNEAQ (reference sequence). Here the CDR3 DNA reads TGTGCCAGCAGCTTGTCGGGACAGGGGAAGAATCAGCCCCAGCATTTT. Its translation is CASSLSGQGKNQPQHF.

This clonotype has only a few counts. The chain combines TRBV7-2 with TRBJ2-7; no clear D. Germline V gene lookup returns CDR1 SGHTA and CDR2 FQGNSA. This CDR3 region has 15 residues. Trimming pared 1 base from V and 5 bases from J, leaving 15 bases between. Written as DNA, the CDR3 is TGTGCCAGCAGCTTAGAAAATTATAGCATCCACGAGCAGTACTTC. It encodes CASSLENYSIHEQYF. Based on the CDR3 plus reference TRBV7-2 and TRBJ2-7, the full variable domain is GAGVSQSPSNKVTEKGKDVELRCDPISGHTALYWYRQSLGQGLEFLIYFQGNSAPDKSGLPSDRFSAERTGGSVSTLTIQRTQQEDSAVYLCASSLENYSIHEQYFGPGTRLTVT.

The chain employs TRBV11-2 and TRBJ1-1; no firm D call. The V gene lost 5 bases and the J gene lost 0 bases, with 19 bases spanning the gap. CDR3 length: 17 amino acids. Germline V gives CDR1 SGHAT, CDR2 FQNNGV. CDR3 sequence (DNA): TGTGCCAGCAGCCATGGACTTGTGTCGGAAGTGAACACTGAAGCTTTCTTT. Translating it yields CASSHGLVSEVNTEAFF.

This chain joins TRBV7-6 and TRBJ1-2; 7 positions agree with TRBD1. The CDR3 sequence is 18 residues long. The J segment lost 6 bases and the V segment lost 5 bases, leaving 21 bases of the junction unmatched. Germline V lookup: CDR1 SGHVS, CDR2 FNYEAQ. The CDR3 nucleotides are TGTGCCAGCAGCCCTCTATCGGGCAGGGGGTATGGGGCGAATGGCTACACCTTC. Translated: CASSPLSGRGYGANGYTF.

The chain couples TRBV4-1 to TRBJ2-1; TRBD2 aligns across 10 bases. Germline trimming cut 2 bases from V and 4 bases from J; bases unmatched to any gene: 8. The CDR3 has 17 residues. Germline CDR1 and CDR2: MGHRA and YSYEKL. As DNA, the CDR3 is TGCGCCAGCAGCCAAACTTACACTAGCGGGGTGTACAATGAGCAGTTCTTC. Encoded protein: CASSQTYTSGVYNEQFF.

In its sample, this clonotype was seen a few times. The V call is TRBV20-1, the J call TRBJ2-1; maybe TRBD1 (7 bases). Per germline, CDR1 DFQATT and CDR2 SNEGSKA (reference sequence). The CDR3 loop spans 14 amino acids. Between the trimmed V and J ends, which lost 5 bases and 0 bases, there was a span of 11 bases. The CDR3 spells CSARGTDSYNEQFF. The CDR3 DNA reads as TGCAGTGCTCGCGGGACAGACTCCTACAATGAGCAGTTCTTC.

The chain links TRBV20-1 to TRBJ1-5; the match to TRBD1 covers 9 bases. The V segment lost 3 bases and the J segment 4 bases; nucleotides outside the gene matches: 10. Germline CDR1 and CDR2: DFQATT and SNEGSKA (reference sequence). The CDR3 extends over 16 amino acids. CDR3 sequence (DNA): TGCAGTGCTAGGACAGGGGGGCCGGGAATTAATCAGCCCCAGCATTTT. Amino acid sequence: CSARTGGPGINQPQHF.

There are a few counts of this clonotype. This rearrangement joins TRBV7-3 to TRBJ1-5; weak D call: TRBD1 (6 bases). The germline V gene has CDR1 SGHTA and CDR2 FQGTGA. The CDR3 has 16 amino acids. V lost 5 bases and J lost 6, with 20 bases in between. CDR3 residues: CASSQVGGAGGQPQHF. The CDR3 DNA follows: TGTGCCAGCAGCCAAGTGGGGGGCGCAGGAGGTCAGCCCCAGCATTTT.

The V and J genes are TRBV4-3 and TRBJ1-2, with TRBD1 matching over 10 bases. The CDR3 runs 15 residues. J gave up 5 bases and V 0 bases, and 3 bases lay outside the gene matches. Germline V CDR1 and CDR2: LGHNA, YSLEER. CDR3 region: CASSQETGGGYGYTF. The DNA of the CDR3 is TGCGCCAGCAGCCAAGAGACAGGGGGCGGGTATGGCTACACCTTC.

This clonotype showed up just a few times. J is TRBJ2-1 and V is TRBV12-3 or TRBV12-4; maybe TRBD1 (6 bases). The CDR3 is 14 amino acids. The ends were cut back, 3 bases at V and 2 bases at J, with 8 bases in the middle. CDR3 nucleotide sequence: TGTGCCAGCAGTTTCCGGGACACCTACAATGAGCAGTTCTTC. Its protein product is CASSFRDTYNEQFF.

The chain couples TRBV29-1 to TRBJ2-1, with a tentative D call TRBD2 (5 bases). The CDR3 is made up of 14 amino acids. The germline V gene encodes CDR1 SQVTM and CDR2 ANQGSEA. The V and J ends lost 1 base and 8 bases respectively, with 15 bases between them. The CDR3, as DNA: TGCAGCGTTGAAGGAAGGCTAGTGAGGGATGAGCAGTTCTTC. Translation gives CSVEGRLVRDEQFF.

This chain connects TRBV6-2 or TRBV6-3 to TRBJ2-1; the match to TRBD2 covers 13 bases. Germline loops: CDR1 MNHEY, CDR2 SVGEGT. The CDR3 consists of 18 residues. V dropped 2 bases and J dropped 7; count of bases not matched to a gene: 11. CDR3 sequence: CASSYLAPGLAGSNEQFF. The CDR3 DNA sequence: TGTGCCAGCAGTTACCTAGCGCCGGGACTAGCGGGATCGAATGAGCAGTTCTTC.

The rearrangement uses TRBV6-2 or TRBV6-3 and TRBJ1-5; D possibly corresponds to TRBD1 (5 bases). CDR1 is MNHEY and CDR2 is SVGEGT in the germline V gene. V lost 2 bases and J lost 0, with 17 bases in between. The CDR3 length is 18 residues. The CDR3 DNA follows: TGTGCCAGCAGTTACGATCGGGGACTCTTATATAGCAATCAGCCCCAGCATTTT. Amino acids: CASSYDRGLLYSNQPQHF.

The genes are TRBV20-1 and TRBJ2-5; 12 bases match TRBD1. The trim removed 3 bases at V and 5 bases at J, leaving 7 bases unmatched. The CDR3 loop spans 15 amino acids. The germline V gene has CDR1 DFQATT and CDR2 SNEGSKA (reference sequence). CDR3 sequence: CSARPGTGGRETQYF. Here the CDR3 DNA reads TGCAGTGCTAGGCCGGGGACAGGGGGCCGGGAGACCCAGTACTTC.

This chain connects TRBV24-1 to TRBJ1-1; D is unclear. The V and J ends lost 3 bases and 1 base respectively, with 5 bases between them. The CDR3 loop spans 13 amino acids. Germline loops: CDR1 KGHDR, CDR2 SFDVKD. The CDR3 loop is CATSDNRNTEAFF. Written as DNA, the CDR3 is TGTGCCACCAGTGATAACAGGAACACTGAAGCTTTCTTT.